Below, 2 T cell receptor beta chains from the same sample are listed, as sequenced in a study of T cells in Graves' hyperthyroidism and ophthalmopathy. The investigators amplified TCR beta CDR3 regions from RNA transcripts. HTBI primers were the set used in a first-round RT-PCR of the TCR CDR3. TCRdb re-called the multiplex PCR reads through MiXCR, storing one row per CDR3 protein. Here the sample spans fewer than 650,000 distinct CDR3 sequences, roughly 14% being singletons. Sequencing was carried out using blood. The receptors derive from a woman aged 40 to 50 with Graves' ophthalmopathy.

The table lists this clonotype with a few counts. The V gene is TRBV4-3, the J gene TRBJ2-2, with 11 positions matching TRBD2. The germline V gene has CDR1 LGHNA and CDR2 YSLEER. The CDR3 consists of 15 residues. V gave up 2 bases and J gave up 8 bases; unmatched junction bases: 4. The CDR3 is CASSQKLAGVGELFF. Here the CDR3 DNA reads TGCGCCAGCAGCCAAAAACTAGCGGGAGTTGGGGAGCTGTTTTTT.

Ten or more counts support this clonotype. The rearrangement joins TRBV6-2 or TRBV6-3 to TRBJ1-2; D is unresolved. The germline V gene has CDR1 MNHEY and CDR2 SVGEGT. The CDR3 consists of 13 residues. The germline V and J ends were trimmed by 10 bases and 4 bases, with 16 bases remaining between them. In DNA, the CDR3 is TGTGCCACCTTTGAGGGAGGGATCTATGGCTACACCTTC. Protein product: CATFEGGIYGYTF.